This T cell receptor (beta chain) was captured in a study of regulatory T cells in long-lasting Graves disease (dated by TCRdb to the early 2020s). At the level of the whole study: Persistent Graves' disease was defined as antithyroid drug treatment for over 5 years with persistently positive TSH receptor autoantibodies. In the clinical cohort, patients with persistent Graves' disease had used antithyroid drugs for an average of roughly ten years. The study took place in China and was registered as a clinical trial. Patients with persistent Graves' disease were compared with patients with newly diagnosed Graves' disease using TCR sequencing and RNA sequencing of peripheral blood. A total of about 35 samples underwent TCR sequencing, from some 13 patients with persistent Graves' disease and approximately 20 patients with newly diagnosed Graves' disease.

Here is what the overall study found, with its caveats: The study examined only peripheral blood because the primary lesion, thyroid tissue, could not be accessed. Persistent patients shared more public clonotypes among themselves (fewer than 3,000) than newly diagnosed patients did (roughly 910). Persistent Graves' disease patients showed lower TCR Shannon entropy and fewer highly expanded clones than newly diagnosed patients, suggesting clonal expansion. The authors noted that the small sample size was a limitation that may lower accuracy. Preferential use of TRBV28, TRBJ1-2 and TRBJ2-5 was observed in persistent disease, whereas TRBV20-1 and TRBJ2-1 were favored in newly diagnosed disease. Sequencing and analysis were limited to the TCR beta chain.

CDR1 SNHLY and CDR2 FYNNEI were looked up in the germline V gene. The CDR3 holds 14 amino acids from the cysteine to the phenylalanine. Only the CDR3 region is kept as DNA, spanning 42 bases read in frame from base 1. The junction carries 16 bases between V and J, which are trimmed by 6 bases and 5 bases respectively. This clonotype has ten or more counts. No antigen is known for it. The input lacks base qualities; no much larger clone sits a single base away. Sample time point, as interpreted from the label and publication: persistent/refractory GD, antithyroid drugs over 5 years with positive TRAb. For both TCR sequencing and RNA sequencing, RNA was extracted from PBMCs in TRIzol. The diagnosis of Graves' disease was made according to American Thyroid Association guidelines. The patients came from an endocrinology department in Xi'an, China. Each patient gave 9 to 10 milliliters of peripheral blood, collected in an EDTA anticoagulant tube. Ficoll Paque Plus density gradient separation was used to isolate PBMCs, and no further T cell sorting was performed. An Agilent 2100 Bioanalyzer and agarose gel were used to assess RNA quality, and a NanoDrop 2000 was used to measure RNA concentration.

The library was produced with multiplex PCR. The reads were generated on an Illumina HiSeq 4000. TCR beta libraries were built with iRepertoire HTBI primers and Arm-PCR amplification of CDR3 regions. Before sequencing, the PCR products underwent gel purification. The original methods were these. Across samples, around 58 TRBV and 14 TRBJ segments were identified and used for gene usage analysis of CDR3 amino acid clonotypes. Filtered high-quality paired reads were merged into contigs using COPE and FqMerger. BLAST was used to align contigs to IMGT TRBV, TRBD and TRBJ reference genes, with CDR3 defined following IMGT. Any clonotype with a frequency above 0.1% was classified as a highly expanded clone. Repertoire diversity was measured by Shannon entropy, and V-J evenness by the Gini coefficient. Clonotypes shared by more than one individual were considered public. TCRdb itself trimmed the public reads at Q25 with fastp, ran MiXCR and retained productive beta chains. Each CDR3 protein gets just one entry, which takes the most common genes and DNA from the rows behind it. TCRdb's processing, not the authors' own work, is the source of the V and J calls. The sample contains hundreds of thousands of distinct CDR3 sequences, 20% of them found a single time. Under 25% of the sample is taken by the ten largest.

The chain uses TRBV2 and TRBJ1-1; TRBD1 is a possible D gene, resting on 5 matching bases. The starting material was peripheral blood mononuclear cells (PBMCs), obtained when the disease was refractory, from a patient treated with antithyroid drugs. The sequence was obtained from a female donor with Graves disease. The sequenced DNA: TGTGCCAGCAGCTTGGGACTCCCTGGGACTGAAGCTTTCTTT. It encodes CASSLGLPGTEAFF.